What follows describes a single TCR beta chain. What it recognizes is unknown. This entry belongs to a study of blood T cells in healthy people across ages. Findings of the study overall: Per million T cells, TCR beta diversity dropped about linearly as age rose.

The CDR3 runs 14 residues. Trimming stripped 5 bases from V and 10 bases from J, with 21 bases between. Germline V lookup: CDR1 SGHTA, CDR2 FQGTGA. The study isolated at least 6.5 million PBMCs from each sample. It was with a sample-barcoded 5' primer and a J-beta primer mix that a second PCR of roughly 7 to 12 cycles was run. From the 5' RACE reads, TCRdb called clonotypes with MiXCR, one entry per CDR3 protein. The sample consists of some 860,000 distinct CDR3 sequences, 56% of them appearing once. What was sequenced was blood. This TCR was sampled from a middle-aged man in good health. This chain connects TRBV7-3 to TRBJ2-7; D might be TRBD1 (6 bases). CDR3 in DNA: TGTGCCAGCAGCGTAGGGATGAGGGACAATGACCAGTACTTC. Its translation: CASSVGMRDNDQYF.